The next 22 T cell receptor beta chains were all read from a single sample in a study of OX40 agonist ivuxolimab in advanced cancers. The protocol was immunoSEQ multiplex PCR, while the TCRdb copy is restricted to in-frame clones and leaves out a portion. There are 55,000 to 75,000 clones in the sample; about 80% occur only once, and 2% to 3% lies in the top ten. The input for sequencing was CD4+ or CD8+ T cells sorted from blood, taken in a trial of the OX40 agonist ivuxolimab. The receptors here all came from an adult with an advanced solid tumor such as melanoma, head and neck, liver or kidney cancer.

This sequence joins TRBV5-5 and TRBJ2-1; TRBD2 matches 7 bases. The CDR3 consists of 17 residues. Trimming took 6 bases from V and 2 from J; bases not matched to a gene: 14. Germline CDR1 and CDR2: SGHKS and YYEKEE (reference sequence). The CDR3, as DNA: TGTGCCAGCACCTCCCTCCCTAGCGGAATAGCCTACAATGAGCAGTTCTTC. Amino acids: CASTSLPSGIAYNEQFF.

The chain has TRBV19 and TRBJ2-6; D gene uncertain. Trimming removed 3 bases at V and 2 bases at J, with 11 bases between. In germline, CDR1 is LNHDA, CDR2 SQIVND (reference sequence). The CDR3 length is 16 residues. The CDR3 here is CASSMDMGPGANVLTF. CDR3 bases: TGTGCCAGTAGTATGGATATGGGCCCTGGGGCCAACGTCCTGACTTTC.

The CDR3 loop reads CSGDDNNEQFF. The CDR3 DNA is TGCAGCGGGGACGACAACAATGAGCAGTTCTTC. The genes are TRBV29-1 and TRBJ2-1; D possibly matches TRBD1 or TRBD2 (5 bases each). The V gene's germline CDR1 is SQVTM and CDR2 ANQGSEA. The V end lost 7 bases, the J end lost 5 bases, and 9 bases lay between the germline ends. The CDR3 consists of 11 residues.

This chain joins TRBV6-5 and TRBJ1-2; the match to TRBD1 covers 9 bases. With 8 bases clipped from V and 5 bases from J, the junction kept 9 bases outside the gene matches. Per the germline V gene, CDR1 is MNHEY and CDR2 is SVGAGI. This CDR3 is built from 14 residues. The CDR3 region has the DNA TGTGCCAGCGGGGGGGACAGGGTTTGGTATGGCTACACCTTC. Residues: CASGGDRVWYGYTF.

The rearrangement links TRBV5-5 to TRBJ2-5; D unresolved. The CDR3 length is 13 residues. V was clipped by 1 base and J by 5 bases, with 9 bases between them. Germline V gene sequence: CDR1 SGHKS, CDR2 YYEKEE (reference sequence). Here the CDR3 reads CASSLPNLETQYF. The CDR3 DNA is TGTGCCAGCAGCTTGCCGAATCTTGAGACCCAGTACTTC.

This chain joins TRBV27 and TRBJ2-6; D is uncertain. The CDR3 has 16 residues. Trimming left V 1 base short and J 0 bases short, with 7 bases between. CDR1 and CDR2 (germline): MNHEY, SMNVEV (reference sequence). The CDR3 is CASSLFRDSGANVLTF. In DNA, the CDR3 is TGTGCCAGCAGTTTATTTAGGGACTCTGGGGCCAACGTCCTGACTTTC. The full variable domain, in which reference TRBV27 and TRBJ2-6 provide the parts outside the CDR3, is EAQVTQNPRYLITVTGKKLTVTCSQNMNHEYMSWYRQDPGLGLRQIYYSMNVEVTDKGDVPEGYKVSRKEKRNFPLILESPSPNQTSLYFCASSLFRDSGANVLTFGAGSRLTVL.

This clone appeared a few times. The J gene is TRBJ2-1, the V gene TRBV6-6; 11 bases fit TRBD2. Germline lookup yields CDR1 MNHNY and CDR2 SVGAGI (reference sequence). Trimming cost V 5 bases and J 9 bases; bases outside gene matches: 9. The CDR3 consists of 15 residues. The CDR3 DNA reads as TGTGCCAGCAGTCCTGCTAGCGGGGGGCGTGGTGAGCAGTTCTTC. Amino acids: CASSPASGGRGEQFF.

CDR3 in DNA: TGTGCCAGCAGTGAAGCAAAAGGGAGGGGCTATGGCTACACCTTC. As protein: CASSEAKGRGYGYTF. The chain recombines TRBV25-1 with TRBJ1-2; perhaps TRBD1 as D (5 bases). Trimming pared 2 bases from V and 4 bases from J, leaving 14 bases between. The V gene's germline CDR1 is MGHDK and CDR2 SYGVNS. The CDR3 contains 15 residues.

The chain has TRBV4-2 and TRBJ2-1; TRBD2 aligns across 14 bases. The CDR3 runs to 18 residues. Germline assignment: CDR1 LGHNA and CDR2 YNFKEQ. V trimming: 0 bases; J trimming: 9 bases; junction bases outside the gene matches: 10. The CDR3 reads CASSQEGKGLAGAGEQFF. CDR3 DNA: TGTGCCAGCAGCCAAGAAGGGAAGGGACTAGCGGGAGCCGGTGAGCAGTTCTTC.

The gene calls are TRBV10-3 and TRBJ2-7; a possible D gene is TRBD1 (6 bases). V lost 8 bases and J 2 bases, leaving 13 bases between the germline ends. The CDR3 runs 13 residues. Germline V lookup: CDR1 ENHRY, CDR2 SYGVKD. CDR3 amino acids: CAIRPDRTYEQYF. The CDR3 nucleotides are TGTGCCATCCGACCGGACAGAACCTACGAGCAGTACTTC.

The chain is built from TRBV19 and TRBJ2-2; D is undetermined. From germline, CDR1 is LNHDA and CDR2 SQIVND (reference sequence). CDR3 size: 15 residues. V dropped 4 bases and J dropped 0 bases, with 9 bases sitting between them. The CDR3 coding sequence is TGTGCCAGTAGTAGGCAGTCAACGAACACCGGGGAGCTGTTTTTT. Translating it yields CASSRQSTNTGELFF.

As DNA, the CDR3 is TGCGCCAGCAGCAAAGCCAGAGAAAACATTCAGTACTTC. It is translated as CASSKARENIQYF. The rearrangement uses TRBV4-1 and TRBJ2-4; the D is unclear. This CDR3 comprises 13 residues. V lost 5 bases and J lost 5, with 10 bases in between. Germline assignment: CDR1 MGHRA and CDR2 YSYEKL.

V gene TRBV18 combines with J gene TRBJ1-5; 8 bases match TRBD1. CDR3 length equals 15 residues. V shed 3 bases and J 2 bases; nucleotides not matched to a gene: 3. From germline, CDR1 is KGHSH and CDR2 LQKENI. The CDR3 sequence is CASSPTGVGNQPQHF. The CDR3 DNA reads as TGTGCCAGCTCACCGACAGGGGTTGGCAATCAGCCCCAGCATTTT.

This chain joins TRBV27 and TRBJ1-2; D possibly corresponds to TRBD1 (5 bases). V was pared by 3 bases and J by 0 bases, with 8 bases between. Germline V gene lookup returns CDR1 MNHEY and CDR2 SMNVEV (reference sequence). This CDR3 region has 14 residues. The CDR3 is CASSFQGTNYGYTF. The CDR3 nucleotides are TGTGCCAGCAGTTTTCAGGGAACTAACTATGGCTACACCTTC.

The chain is built from TRBV21-1 and TRBJ1-5. TRBV21-1 is a pseudogene locus. This CDR3 contains 16 residues. CDR3 amino acids: CASSRAQGGADQPQHF. The CDR3 DNA reads as TGTGCCAGCAGCAGGGCACAGGGAGGCGCAGATCAGCCCCAGCATTTT.

This chain links TRBV7-9 with TRBJ2-3, with 11 positions matching TRBD2. Unmatched junction bases numbered 9, after V lost 3 bases and J lost 4 bases. Germline values: CDR1 SEHNR, CDR2 FQNEAQ (reference sequence). The CDR3 runs 17 residues. The CDR3 bases are TGTGCCAGCAGCTTGGGGCTACTAGCGGGAGTTTCAGATACGCAGTATTTT. Its protein is CASSLGLLAGVSDTQYF.

A remark on this clone: A junction end diverges from the germline sequence, so it may reflect a read error. This sequence joins TRBV30 and TRBJ2-5; D perhaps matches TRBD1 (6 bases). The CDR3 totals 14 residues. CDR1 GTSNPN and CDR2 SVGIG come from the germline V gene (reference sequence). The CDR3 DNA sequence: TGTGCCTGGAGTGCATACAGGGTCCAAGTGACCCAGTACTTC. Translating it yields CAWSAYRVQVTQYF.

The chain employs TRBV4-2 and TRBJ2-1, with TRBD1 identical over 9 bases. The V gene's germline CDR1 is LGHNA and CDR2 YNFKEQ. CDR3 length: 15 amino acids. V trimming: 4 bases; J trimming: 7 bases; junction bases outside the gene matches: 8. This CDR3 is CASSLPTGGTNEQFF. Written as DNA, the CDR3 is TGTGCCAGCAGCCTACCGACAGGGGGTACGAATGAGCAGTTCTTC.

V usage is TRBV4-3 and J usage is TRBJ1-2; TRBD1 agrees at 7 bases. The CDR3 contains 16 residues. V was clipped by 0 bases and J by 4 bases; unmatched bases: 8. CDR1 and CDR2 from the germline V gene are LGHNA and YSLEER. The CDR3 coding sequence is TGCGCCAGCAGCCAAGATCTTGGAGGGGGCCCCTATGGCTACACCTTC. It translates to CASSQDLGGGPYGYTF.

The DNA of the CDR3 is TGTGCCAGCAGCGCGAATGACAGGGGAAACGCTGAAGCTTTCTTT. Protein sequence: CASSANDRGNAEAFF. The chain combines TRBV9 with TRBJ1-1, with TRBD1 matching 8 bases. V dropped 3 bases and J dropped 6; count of bases not matched to a gene: 10. The CDR3 is 15 amino acids. CDR1 is SGDLS and CDR2 is YYNGEE in the germline V gene.

This rearrangement joins TRBV6-6 to TRBJ2-7; 9 bases line up with TRBD2. Germline values: CDR1 MNHNY, CDR2 SVGAGI (reference sequence). Trimming cost V 6 bases and J 2 bases; bases outside gene matches: 11. This CDR3 spans 16 amino acids. The CDR3 sequence: CASRHRRTSEPYEQYF. The CDR3 DNA sequence: TGTGCCAGCAGACACAGGCGGACTAGCGAGCCCTACGAGCAGTACTTC.

The V call is TRBV4-1, the J call TRBJ1-2; D might be TRBD1 (5 bases). From germline, CDR1 is MGHRA and CDR2 YSYEKL. The CDR3 runs 13 residues. The germline V and J ends were trimmed by 1 base and 10 bases, with 13 bases remaining between them. CDR3 coding DNA: TGCGCCAGCAGCCAAGTCGGCCAGGGAATCTACACCTTC. The encoded protein is CASSQVGQGIYTF.